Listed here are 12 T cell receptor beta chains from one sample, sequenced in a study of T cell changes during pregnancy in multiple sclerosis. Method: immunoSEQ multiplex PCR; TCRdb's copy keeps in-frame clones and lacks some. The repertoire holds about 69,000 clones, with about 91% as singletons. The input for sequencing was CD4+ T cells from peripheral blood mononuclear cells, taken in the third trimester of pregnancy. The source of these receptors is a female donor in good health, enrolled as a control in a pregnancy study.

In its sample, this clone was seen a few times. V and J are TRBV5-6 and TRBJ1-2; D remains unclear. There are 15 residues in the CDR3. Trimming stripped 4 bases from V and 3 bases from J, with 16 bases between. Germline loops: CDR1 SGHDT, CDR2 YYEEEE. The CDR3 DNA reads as TGTGCCAGCAGCCCGGGATCCCTACCCCACTATGGCTACACCTTC. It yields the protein CASSPGSLPHYGYTF.

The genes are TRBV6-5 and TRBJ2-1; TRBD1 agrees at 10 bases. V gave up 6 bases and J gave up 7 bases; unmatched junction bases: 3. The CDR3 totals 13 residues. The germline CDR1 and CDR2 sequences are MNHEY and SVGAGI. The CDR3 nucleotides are TGTGCCAGCAGCCCGGGACAGGGGAATGAGCAGTTCTTC. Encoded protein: CASSPGQGNEQFF.

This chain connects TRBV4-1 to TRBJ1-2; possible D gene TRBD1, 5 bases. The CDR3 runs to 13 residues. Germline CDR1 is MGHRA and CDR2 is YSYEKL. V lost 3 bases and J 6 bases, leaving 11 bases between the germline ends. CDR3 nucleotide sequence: TGCGCCAGCAGCCAGGGACTCCAGCATGGCTACACCTTC. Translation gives CASSQGLQHGYTF.

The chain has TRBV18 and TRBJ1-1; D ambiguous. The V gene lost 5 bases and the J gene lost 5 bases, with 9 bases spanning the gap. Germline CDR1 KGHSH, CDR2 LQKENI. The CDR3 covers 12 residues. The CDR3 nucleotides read TGTGCCAGCTCAACAACGGGGACTGAAGCTTTCTTT. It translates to CASSTTGTEAFF.

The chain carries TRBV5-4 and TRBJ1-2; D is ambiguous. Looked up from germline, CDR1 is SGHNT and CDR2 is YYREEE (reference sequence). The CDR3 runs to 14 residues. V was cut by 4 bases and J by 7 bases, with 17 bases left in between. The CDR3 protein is CASSPRTGALGYTF. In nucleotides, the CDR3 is TGTGCCAGCAGCCCCAGAACGGGAGCTCTTGGCTACACCTTC.

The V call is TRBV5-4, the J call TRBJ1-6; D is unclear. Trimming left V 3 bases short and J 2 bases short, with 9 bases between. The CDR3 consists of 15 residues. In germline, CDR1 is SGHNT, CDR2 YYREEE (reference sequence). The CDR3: CASSSGGTYNSPLHF. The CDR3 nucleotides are TGTGCCAGCAGCTCCGGAGGCACCTATAATTCACCCCTCCACTTT.

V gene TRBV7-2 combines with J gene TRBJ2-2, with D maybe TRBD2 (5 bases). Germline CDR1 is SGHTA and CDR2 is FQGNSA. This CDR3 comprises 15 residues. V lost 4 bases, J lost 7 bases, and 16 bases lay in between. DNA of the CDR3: TGTGCCAGCAGCTCGCCCGGGGAAGGTGGCGGGGAGCTGTTTTTT. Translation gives CASSSPGEGGGELFF.

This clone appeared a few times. The CDR3 nucleotides are TGTGCCTGGAGTGTAGGACAGGGAAGCACTGAAGCTTTCTTT. This codes for CAWSVGQGSTEAFF. The chain combines TRBV30 with TRBJ1-1, with 8 bases that match TRBD1. V lost 0 bases and J lost 4; bases outside the gene matches: 4. CDR1 GTSNPN and CDR2 SVGIG come from the germline V gene (reference sequence). This CDR3 region has 14 residues.

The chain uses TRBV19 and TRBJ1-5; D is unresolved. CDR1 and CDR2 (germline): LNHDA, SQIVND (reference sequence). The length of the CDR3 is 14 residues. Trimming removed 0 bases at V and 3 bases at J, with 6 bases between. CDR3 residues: CASSIDRLNQPQHF. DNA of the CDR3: TGTGCCAGTAGTATAGACAGACTCAATCAGCCCCAGCATTTT.

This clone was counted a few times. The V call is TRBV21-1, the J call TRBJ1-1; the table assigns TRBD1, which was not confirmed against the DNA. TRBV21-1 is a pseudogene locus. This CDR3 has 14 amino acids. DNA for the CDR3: TGTGCCAGCAGCAAAACACATTGGAACACTGAAGCTTTCTTT. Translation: CASSKTHWNTEAFF.

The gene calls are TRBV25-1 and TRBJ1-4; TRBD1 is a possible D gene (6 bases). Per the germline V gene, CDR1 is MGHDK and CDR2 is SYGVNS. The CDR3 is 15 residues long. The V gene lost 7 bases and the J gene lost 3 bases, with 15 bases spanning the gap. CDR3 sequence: CASTNTGLPNEKLFF. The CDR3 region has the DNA TGTGCCAGCACCAACACAGGGTTGCCTAATGAAAAACTGTTTTTT.

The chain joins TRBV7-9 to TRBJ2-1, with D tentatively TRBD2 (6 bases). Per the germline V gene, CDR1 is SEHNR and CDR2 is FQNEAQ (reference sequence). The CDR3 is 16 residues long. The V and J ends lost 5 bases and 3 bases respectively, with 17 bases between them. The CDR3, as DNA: TGTGCCAGCAGCAAAAGTGGGACTTTATACTACAATGAGCAGTTCTTC. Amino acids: CASSKSGTLYYNEQFF.